These T cell receptor beta chains were read from a single sample in a study of cytomegalovirus exposure and HLA in healthy donors. Generated by immunoSEQ multiplex PCR, the TCRdb table keeps only in-frame clones and is missing some. The sample contains about 120,000 clones, 55% to 75% of which appear only once. Sequencing input: PBMCs. These receptors were taken from a woman aged 40 to 50 in good health and CMV-seropositive. Both conserved end residues are part of each CDR3. D genes are given only for firm matches. Some rows have no size entry. The others give once, few or many, or a class for an expanded clone.

D gene	J gene	clone size	V gene	CDR3 protein	CDR3 DNA
-	TRBJ2-2	-	TRBV5-5	CASSLVRGGELFF	TGTGCCAGCAGCTTGGTCCGGGGCGGGGAGCTGTTTTTT
-	TRBJ2-3	-	TRBV6-5	CASSYSLVSTDTQYF	TGTGCCAGCAGTTACTCACTAGTAAGCACAGATACGCAGTATTTT
-	TRBJ2-5	-	TRBV4-2	CASSQGGQQETQYF	TGTGCCAGCAGCCAAGGAGGGCAACAAGAGACCCAGTACTTC
-	TRBJ1-1	-	TRBV29-1	CSAEVAGLNTEAFF	TGCAGCGCTGAAGTCGCAGGGTTGAACACTGAAGCTTTCTTT
TRBD1	TRBJ2-7	-	TRBV7-9	CASSLDRSGSYEQYF	TGTGCCAGCAGCCTGGACAGGTCGGGGTCCTACGAGCAGTACTTC
TRBD1	TRBJ2-2	-	TRBV16	CASSYRGTGELFF	TGTGCCAGCAGCTACAGGGGCACCGGGGAGCTGTTTTTT
-	TRBJ1-3	-	TRBV7-6	CASSLEVGGGNTIYF	TGTGCCAGCAGCTTAGAAGTCGGAGGAGGAAACACCATATATTTT
TRBD1	TRBJ1-4	-	TRBV15	CATSRDRGREKLFF	TGTGCCACCAGCAGAGACAGGGGGCGGGAAAAACTGTTTTTT
-	TRBJ1-5	-	TRBV18	CASSGGRSNQPQHF	TGTGCCAGCTCAGGCGGTCGGAGCAATCAGCCCCAGCATTTT
TRBD1	TRBJ1-1	-	TRBV4-2	CASSRDTGGTEAFF	TGTGCCAGCAGCCGAGATACAGGGGGCACTGAAGCTTTCTTT
TRBD2	TRBJ2-5	-	TRBV4-1	CASRLAAQETQYF	TGCGCCAGCAGACTAGCGGCCCAAGAGACCCAGTACTTC
-	TRBJ2-1	-	TRBV4-2	CASSQDSQREQFF	TGTGCCAGCAGCCAAGATTCCCAGCGGGAGCAGTTCTTC
TRBD1	TRBJ1-3	-	TRBV6-1	CASSERAGGSGNTIYF	TGTGCCAGCAGTGAACGGGCAGGGGGCAGTGGAAACACCATATATTTT
TRBD2	TRBJ2-1	-	TRBV5-8	CASSGANSGSGYNEQFF	TGTGCCAGCAGCGGAGCGAATAGCGGGAGCGGCTACAATGAGCAGTTCTTC
TRBD2	TRBJ2-1	-	TRBV28	CASIHGALAGGSNEQFF	TGTGCCAGCATCCATGGGGCCCTGGCGGGAGGATCCAATGAGCAGTTCTTC
TRBD2	TRBJ2-3	-	TRBV4-1	CASSRGLAGSRTDTQYF	TGCGCCAGCAGCCGGGGACTAGCGGGAAGCCGCACAGATACGCAGTATTTT
TRBD2	TRBJ2-1	-	TRBV11-3	CASSLGFTSGSNDEQFF	TGTGCCAGCAGCTTAGGATTTACTAGCGGGAGCAACGATGAGCAGTTCTTC
TRBD1	TRBJ1-3	-	TRBV28	CASSTRTGRAIF	TGTGCCAGCAGTACCCGGACAGGGCGGGCCATTTTT
TRBD2	TRBJ2-1	few	TRBV27	CASSSRAGAYNEQFF	TGTGCCAGCAGTTCCCGAGCGGGAGCCTACAATGAGCAGTTCTTC
TRBD2	TRBJ2-1	-	TRBV13	CASSADLAGVDNEQFF	TGTGCCAGCAGCGCCGACTTAGCGGGAGTTGACAATGAGCAGTTCTTC
-	TRBJ1-1	-	TRBV7-2	CASSLVPGNEAFF	TGTGCCAGCAGCTTAGTACCAGGTAATGAGGCTTTCTTT
-	TRBJ1-2	-	TRBV7-2	CASSYGGGATNYGYTF	TGTGCCAGCAGCTACGGTGGAGGGGCGACGAACTATGGCTACACCTTC
TRBD2	TRBJ2-3	-	TRBV7-9	CASSTSGRLTDTQYF	TGTGCCAGCAGCACTAGCGGACGTCTCACAGATACGCAGTATTTT
TRBD1	TRBJ2-1	few	TRBV2	CASTRGSSYNEQFF	TGTGCCAGCACCAGGGGGAGCTCCTACAATGAGCAGTTCTTC
TRBD2	TRBJ2-2	-	TRBV7-6	CASSSSGATGELFF	TGTGCCAGCAGCTCTAGCGGGGCCACCGGGGAGCTGTTTTTT
-	TRBJ1-2	-	TRBV23-1	CASSQTLGGNCYGYTF	TGCGCCAGCAGTCAAACCTTGGGGGGAAATTGCTATGGCTACACCTTC
TRBD1	TRBJ2-7	-	TRBV25-1	CASSATGTGVNEQYF	TGTGCCAGCAGTGCAACCGGGACAGGGGTCAACGAGCAGTACTTC
-	TRBJ2-5	-	TRBV5-8	CASSLDGRETQYF	TGTGCCAGCAGCTTGGACGGTAGAGAGACCCAGTACTTC
-	TRBJ2-7	-	TRBV5-4	CASSFAQQRSSYEQYF	TGTGCCAGCAGCTTCGCCCAGCAGCGGTCCTCCTACGAGCAGTACTTC
-	TRBJ2-7	few	TRBV6-1	CASSGGTGGALESYEQYF	TGTGCCAGCAGTGGGGGCACAGGGGGGGCCCTGGAGTCCTACGAGCAGTACTTC
-	TRBJ2-2	few	TRBV6-5	CASIERTTGELFF	TGTGCCAGCATAGAGCGGACCACCGGGGAGCTGTTTTTT
TRBD2	TRBJ2-7	-	TRBV4-2	CASSQVETSGRSLYEQYF	TGTGCCAGCAGCCAAGTAGAGACTAGCGGGAGGAGCCTCTACGAGCAGTACTTC
TRBD2	TRBJ2-7	-	TRBV6-5	CASSPRLAGTYEQYF	TGTGCCAGCAGTCCCCGACTAGCGGGAACTTACGAGCAGTACTTC
-	TRBJ2-5	-	TRBV7-9	CASSLVGGETQYF	TGTGCCAGCAGCTTAGTAGGGGGAGAGACCCAGTACTTC
-	TRBJ1-2	-	TRBV9	CASSVATGLNYGYTF	TGTGCCAGCAGCGTAGCGACAGGCTTGAACTATGGCTACACCTTC
TRBD1	TRBJ2-7	-	TRBV28	CASSPTDRAIIF	TGTGCCAGCAGCCCAACCGACAGGGCCATCATCTTC
TRBD2	TRBJ2-7	-	TRBV7-9	CASSSTSGGNGFYEQYF	TGTGCCAGCAGCTCGACTAGCGGGGGAAATGGATTCTACGAGCAGTACTTC
TRBD2	TRBJ2-1	-	TRBV27	CASSPTLAGGGNEQFF	TGTGCCAGCAGTCCGACGCTAGCGGGAGGGGGGAATGAGCAGTTCTTC
-	TRBJ2-7	-	TRBV11-3	CASSTSKGYEQYF	TGTGCCAGCAGTACTAGCAAAGGGTACGAGCAGTACTTC
TRBD1	TRBJ2-7	-	TRBV7-8	CASSSGQENYEQYF	TGTGCCAGCAGCTCGGGACAGGAGAACTACGAGCAGTACTTC
-	TRBJ1-1	few	TRBV4-2	CASSQETGTTEAFF	TGTGCCAGCAGCCAAGAAACAGGGACCACTGAAGCTTTCTTT
TRBD2	TRBJ2-2	-	TRBV7-2	CASSSRLAGNTGELFF	TGTGCCAGCAGCTCCCGACTAGCGGGAAACACCGGGGAGCTGTTTTTT
TRBD1	TRBJ1-1	few	TRBV27	CASSLVIADRGNTEAFF	TGTGCCAGCAGTTTAGTTATAGCGGACAGGGGGAACACTGAAGCTTTCTTT